Sequencing of this T cell receptor beta chain was carried out in a study of cytomegalovirus exposure and HLA in healthy donors (dated by TCRdb to about 2017). About the study as a whole: An earlier analysis of fewer than 750 of the donors reported about 260 Gb of sequence data and about 120 million unique TCR beta sequences obtained from about 179 million T cells. A later analysis re-analyzed previously published TCR beta repertoires from hundreds of donors and added high-resolution HLA genotyping to study TCR occurrence patterns. The number of donors typed differed by locus, with roughly 629-640 for A, B, C, DRB1 and DQB1, roughly 520 for DQA1, nearly 610 for DPA1, and around 450 for DPB1. All discovery cohort repertoires had been generated using a single sequencing platform. Donor age, sex, ethnicity and CMV serostatus were compiled alongside the repertoire data. To predict cytomegalovirus infection status, the study combined high-throughput TCR immunosequencing, statistical association of individual TCRs with disease status, and machine learning. The study used immunosequencing to profile the T cell repertoires of 666 subjects and linked those repertoires to cytomegalovirus serostatus. HLA typing included class I and class II loci at four-digit resolution. Because of strong linkage in the cohort, roughly 5 DR-DQ haplotypes were treated as single units for association and clustering. The later analysis used no new phenotypic data to find candidate immune exposures, relying instead on TCR beta sequences and their occurrence across donors. Besides the first cohort of 666 subjects, a separate validation cohort made up of some 110 different subjects was used. An earlier analysis of 587 of the donors used high-throughput TCR beta sequencing to judge whether each TCR beta V gene segment behaved as functional or pseudogenic. Of the roughly 400 genotyped donors, 65% to 90% were placed in the genetic ancestry cluster associated with self-reported Caucasian donors. Among a few hundred genotyped donors of the cohort, an average of about 240,000 unique TCR beta nucleotide sequences were sequenced per donor, around 20% of them non-productive. The study aimed to test whether cataloging public T cell receptors could reveal signatures of past pathogen exposure. About 320 gigabases of sequencing data and 80 million or so unique TCR sequences were included in an early release covering under 650 HLA-typed donors. In a later genetic analysis, genome-wide SNP genotypes for about 65% of the 666 donors were used, and that subset was treated as a discovery cohort.

Receptor amplification or capture employed the immunoSEQ multiplex PCR assay. The multiplex PCR relied on a mix of 60 forward primers for TCR Vbeta segments and 13 reverse primers for TCR Jbeta segments. A multiplex PCR assay on genomic DNA amplified the CDR3 region of rearranged TCR beta genes. Amplified TCR beta libraries were sequenced as 87-base-pair reads on the Illumina HiSeq System. Per the authors' processing: A later analysis counted approximately 76 million unique TCR beta chains across the 500 to 850 repertoires, and some 12 million of these chains were shared by at least two donors. A nearest-neighbor algorithm error-corrected the raw reads and collapsed the reads into unique sequences, merging closely related sequences to remove PCR and sequencing errors. Alignment of CDR3 sequences to IMGT reference sequences was used to assign V, D and J gene segments. For a sequence to be retained, a match of at least six nucleotides to both a V gene segment and a J gene segment was required. Rearrangements were classified as productive when the CDR3 lacked stop codons and remained in frame with V and J, and all other rearrangements were classified as non-productive. Following IMGT convention, CDR3 was defined as the stretch from the second conserved V-encoded cysteine up to the conserved J-encoded phenylalanine. In an earlier analysis of 587 of the donors, sequences lacking an unambiguous match to a single V gene segment were excluded. In an earlier analysis of about 590 of the donors, a V segment was called functional when productive rearrangements were above 56.7%, and segregating when the standard deviation between donors exceeded 5%. A statistical classification framework was built for diagnosing cytomegalovirus status from the catalog of TCR beta chain sequences. In a later analysis, TCR nucleotide sequences were compared against IMGT/GENE-DB human TR gene sequences so that V and J genes could be assigned. In a later analysis, CDR3 sequences and most-parsimonious VDJ recombination scenarios were assigned using the TCRdist pipeline. In a later analysis, every TCR beta chain was defined by the combination of its CDR3 amino acid sequence and its V-gene family, and reads without a unique V-gene family were dropped. To address suspected cross-contamination and a sequencing artifact, a later analysis removed under 600 highly shared, low-generation-probability nucleotide sequences. For each public chain, a later analysis derived a clonal expansion index from normalized ranks of inferred template counts within each repertoire. In a later analysis, generation probabilities were computed using a VDJ recombination model fitted to out-of-frame rearrangements, and the results were checked against IGoR. In a later analysis, hypergeometric tests were used to score TCR-TCR, TCR-HLA and TCR-CMV co-occurrence, with a repertoire-size bias correction applied to TCR pairs. In a later analysis, false discovery rates were estimated by permuting HLA or CMV assignments 20 times. In a later analysis, co-occurring TCRs were grouped with DBSCAN, and TCRdist sequence similarity was added when clustering was performed within HLA-allele-positive subsets. Repertoires with fewer than 30,000 or more than 120,000 public chains were left out of co-occurrence clustering, as were five repertoires with anomalous nucleotide sharing. TCRdb provides this immuneACCESS table in a form limited to in-frame rearrangements. Some clones are lacking; in checked studies, under half of them reflect an unresolved V gene, and why the rest are absent is not known. That table furnishes V, J and clone size, whereas the DNA furnished D and trimming. The sample table contains some 180,000 clones; only one count was recorded for more than 60% of them. The ten biggest clones cover roughly 1.4% of the sample.

The cohort comprised fewer than 700 healthy bone marrow donors. At the time of sampling, every cohort member was nominally healthy, though immune exposures that went unrecorded were likely present. The donor was CMV seronegative and was included in the group of 352 seronegative cohort members. Each donor provided a peripheral blood sample, and peripheral blood mononuclear cells were used for TCR beta sequencing. Genomic DNA extraction from the blood cell samples was performed with the Qiagen DNeasy Blood Extraction Kit. Broader findings and caveats from the paper: The earlier analysis of fewer than 750 of the donors excluded seventeen rarely observed V segments, including chromosome 9 orphons, because counts were too low. The study gave a list of some 150 TCR beta chains associated with cytomegalovirus. In a later analysis, most CMV-associated TCR beta chains were found to appear HLA-restricted, with HLA associations seemingly driven largely by CMV exposure. In a later genetic analysis, a missense DCLRE1C variant was associated with V-gene and J-gene trimming of TCR beta chains, and the association was replicated in an independent cohort. The cohort was sequenced for TCR beta chains only, and without alpha or paired-chain data the features that could be detected were limited. A later analysis associated about 17,000 TCR beta sequences with specific HLA alleles at a false discovery rate of 0.05. A few of the identified cytomegalovirus-associated TCR beta chains were confirmed in vitro to be specific for cytomegalovirus antigens. A further reported finding was that TCR beta sequences accurately predicted the HLA-A and HLA-B alleles for most subjects in the first cohort. According to the authors, the approach could potentially be generalized to other disease states and immunological phenotypes. A later analysis found that TCR association rates varied across HLA loci, with DRB1 alleles showing the most associated TCRs and HLA-C alleles the fewest. Assigning TCR associations to individual alleles was difficult when HLA alleles, especially DR and DQ, strongly co-occurred. In a later analysis, HLA-associated TCR beta chains showed more clonal expansion and lower generation probabilities than non-associated chains that were equally common. According to a later analysis, parvovirus B19, influenza, CMV and Epstein-Barr virus appeared linked to several top co-occurrence clusters. Across donors, most TCR sequences were observed very rarely, whereas some public TCRs were present in many individuals. Compared with the roughly 600-donor mean, donors in an Asian-associated ancestry cluster had fewer N-insertions in productive TCRs, according to a later genetic analysis. CMV serostatus was the only immune exposure information available for the cohort. Sequencing depth was assumed to be roughly uniform across donors in the presence/absence analyses, though that assumption may not hold. Correlated functional status among segregating V segments might be attributable to linkage disequilibrium, but an unknown experimental factor could not be ruled out. Because HLA typing was unavailable for some donors at each locus, only the typed subset was used in association tests. The sequencing pipeline was judged likely to have produced a cluster of highly shared sequence variants as a technical artifact. An earlier analysis of 587 of the donors showed that most TCR beta V segments appeared in productive rearrangements either about 87% or about 30% of the time, which broadly matched IMGT annotations. The 87-base-pair reads could not distinguish some IMGT-functional V segments, including TRBV6-2 and TRBV6-3, so those segments were excluded. The classifier was reported to diagnose cytomegalovirus status with high specificity and sensitivity in both the original and validation cohorts.

On this clone itself: What antigen it recognizes has not been identified. Qualities for individual bases were not recorded, and no much larger clone is one base off.

Trimming accounts for 3 bases at V and 10 bases at J, while the number of junction bases matched to no gene is 11. The CDR3 contains 15 residues, cysteine and phenylalanine counted. CDR3 DNA only is kept here, 45 bases in frame from base 1. As encoded in the germline V gene, CDR1 is SGHNT while CDR2 is YENEEA. In this chain, TRBV11-3 is recombined with TRBJ2-1; 8 bases in between match TRBD2. Sequencing was carried out using PBMCs. This sequence was found in a man between 18 and 29 years old in good health and CMV-seronegative. At the DNA level, the sequence is TGTGCCAGCAGCTTTAGCGGGACTTATACCAACGAGCAGTTCTTC. Translated, this is CASSFSGTYTNEQFF.